Sequencing of this T cell receptor (beta chain) was carried out in a study of CD4 T cells in relation to SARS-CoV-2 and coronaviruses. Naive and memory CD4+ T cells came from enriched cryopreserved PBMCs. Clones were read by immunoSEQ multiplex PCR, and TCRdb kept only the in-frame ones, dropping some. The table lists some 60,000 clones, 90% to 95% of them singletons. Study outcomes and limitations: No donor gave both pre-pandemic and post-infection samples.

This clone has only a few counts. Antigen unknown. This CDR3 is 13 amino acids long. Germline values: CDR1 LNHDA, CDR2 SQIVND (reference sequence). Trimming removed 3 bases at V and 2 bases at J, with 7 bases between. This clonotype was obtained from an adult with COVID-19. The sample comprised naive CD4+ T cells from PBMCs. Sample subset: naive CD4+ T cells isolated by negative enrichment. The rearrangement links TRBV19 to TRBJ1-2; D is unclear. CDR3 sequence: CASSIQENYGYTF. The CDR3, as DNA: TGTGCCAGTAGTATTCAGGAAAACTATGGCTACACCTTC.